This T cell receptor (beta chain) derives from a study of cytomegalovirus exposure and HLA in healthy donors. Produced via immunoSEQ multiplex PCR; TCRdb's table is partial and in-frame only. The table lists 130,000 or so clones, 80% to 90% of them singletons, with about 6.6% in the top ten. Germline-derived CDR1 and CDR2 are SGDLS and YYNGEE. This CDR3 comprises 14 residues. After removal of 3 bases from V and 2 bases from J, the junction contained 4 bases not matched to a gene. What was sequenced was PBMCs. The V gene is TRBV9, the J gene TRBJ2-7; 8 positions agree with TRBD1. This receptor was obtained from a woman aged 25 to 39 in good health and CMV-seropositive. The CDR3 DNA reads TGTGCCAGCAGCGCCGGGACAGGTCCCTACGAGCAGTACTTC. Residues: CASSAGTGPYEQYF.